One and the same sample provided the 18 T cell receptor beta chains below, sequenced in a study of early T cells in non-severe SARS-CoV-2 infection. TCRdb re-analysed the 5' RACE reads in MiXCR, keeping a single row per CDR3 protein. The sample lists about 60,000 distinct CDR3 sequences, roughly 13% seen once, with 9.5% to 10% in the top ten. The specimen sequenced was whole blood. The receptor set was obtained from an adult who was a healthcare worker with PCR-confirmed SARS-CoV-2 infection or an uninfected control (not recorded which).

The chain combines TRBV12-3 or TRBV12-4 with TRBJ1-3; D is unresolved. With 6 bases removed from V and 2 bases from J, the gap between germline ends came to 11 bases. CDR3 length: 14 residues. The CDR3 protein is CASSSEVAGNTIYF. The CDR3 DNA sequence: TGTGCCAGCAGCTCCGAGGTGGCTGGAAACACCATATATTTT.

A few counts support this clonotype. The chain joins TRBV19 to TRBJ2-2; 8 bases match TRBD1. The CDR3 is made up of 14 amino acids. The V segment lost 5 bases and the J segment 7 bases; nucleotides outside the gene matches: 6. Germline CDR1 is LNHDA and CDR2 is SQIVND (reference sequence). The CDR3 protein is CASSVGQGGGELFF. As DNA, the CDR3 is TGTGCCAGTAGTGTAGGACAGGGAGGCGGGGAGCTGTTTTTT.

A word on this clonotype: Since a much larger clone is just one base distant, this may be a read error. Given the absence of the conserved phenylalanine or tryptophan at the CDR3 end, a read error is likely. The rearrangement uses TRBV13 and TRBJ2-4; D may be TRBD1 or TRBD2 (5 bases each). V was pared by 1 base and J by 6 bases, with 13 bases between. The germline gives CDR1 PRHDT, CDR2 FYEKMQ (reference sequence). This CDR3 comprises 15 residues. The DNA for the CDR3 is TGTGCCAGCAGCTTAGAGCGGCAGGGCGCAAACATTCAGTACTTG. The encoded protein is CASSLERQGANIQYL.

CDR3 residues: CASSPSGISADTQYF. CDR3 DNA sequence: TGCGCCAGCAGCCCTAGCGGGATTAGCGCAGATACGCAGTATTTT. J is TRBJ2-3 and V is TRBV5-1, with 9 positions matching TRBD2. Per germline, CDR1 SGHRS and CDR2 YFSETQ. V shed 4 bases and J 4 bases; nucleotides not matched to a gene: 7. This CDR3 is 15 amino acids long.

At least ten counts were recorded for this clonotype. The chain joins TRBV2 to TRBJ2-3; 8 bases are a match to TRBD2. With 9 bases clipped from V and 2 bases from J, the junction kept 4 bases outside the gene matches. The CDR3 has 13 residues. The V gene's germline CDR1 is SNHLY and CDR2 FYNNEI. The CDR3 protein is CASTSGSTDTQYF. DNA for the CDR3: TGTGCCAGTACTAGCGGATCCACAGATACGCAGTATTTT.

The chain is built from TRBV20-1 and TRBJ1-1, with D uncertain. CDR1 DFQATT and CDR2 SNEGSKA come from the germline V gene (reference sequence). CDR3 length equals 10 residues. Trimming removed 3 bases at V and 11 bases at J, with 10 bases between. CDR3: CSASGKGAFF. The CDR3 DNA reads TGCAGTGCTAGCGGAAAAGGCGCTTTCTTT.

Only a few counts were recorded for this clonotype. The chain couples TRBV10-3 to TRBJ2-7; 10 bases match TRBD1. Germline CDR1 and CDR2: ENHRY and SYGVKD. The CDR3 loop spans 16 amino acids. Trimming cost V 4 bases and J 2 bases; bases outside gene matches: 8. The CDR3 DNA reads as TGTGCCATCAGTGCTTCCGAGGGACAGGGGACCTACGAGCAGTACTTC. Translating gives CAISASEGQGTYEQYF.

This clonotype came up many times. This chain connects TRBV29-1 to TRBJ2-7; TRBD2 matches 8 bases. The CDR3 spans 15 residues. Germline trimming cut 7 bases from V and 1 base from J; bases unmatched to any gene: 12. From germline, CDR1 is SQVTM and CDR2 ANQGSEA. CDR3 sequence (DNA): TGCAGCGCTTTCTTGCTAGCGGGCTTATCCTACGAGCAGTACTTC. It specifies CSAFLLAGLSYEQYF.

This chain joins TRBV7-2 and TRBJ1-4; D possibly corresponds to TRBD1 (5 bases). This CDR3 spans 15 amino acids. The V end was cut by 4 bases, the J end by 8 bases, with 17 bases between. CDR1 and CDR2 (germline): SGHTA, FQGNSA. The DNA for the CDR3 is TGTGCCAGCAGCTCCCTGGGGGTCATCGCGGAAAAACTGTTTTTT. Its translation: CASSSLGVIAEKLFF.

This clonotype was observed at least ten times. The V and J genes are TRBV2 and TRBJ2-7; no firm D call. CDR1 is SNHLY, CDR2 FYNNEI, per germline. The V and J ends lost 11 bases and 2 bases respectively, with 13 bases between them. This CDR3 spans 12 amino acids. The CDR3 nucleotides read TGTGCCGGGCAGTCCAGTACCTACGAGCAGTACTTC. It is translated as CAGQSSTYEQYF.

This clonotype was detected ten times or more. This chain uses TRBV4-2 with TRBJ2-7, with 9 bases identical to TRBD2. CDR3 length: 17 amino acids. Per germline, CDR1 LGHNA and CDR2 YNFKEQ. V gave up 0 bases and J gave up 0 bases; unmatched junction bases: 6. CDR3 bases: TGTGCCAGCAGCCAAGAATTGTCGGGACTAGCCTCCTACGAGCAGTACTTC. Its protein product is CASSQELSGLASYEQYF.

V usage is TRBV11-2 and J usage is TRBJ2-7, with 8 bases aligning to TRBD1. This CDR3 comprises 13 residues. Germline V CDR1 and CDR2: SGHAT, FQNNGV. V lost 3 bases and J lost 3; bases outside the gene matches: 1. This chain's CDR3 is CASSFGQGYEQYF. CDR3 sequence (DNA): TGTGCCAGCAGCTTCGGACAGGGCTACGAGCAGTACTTC.

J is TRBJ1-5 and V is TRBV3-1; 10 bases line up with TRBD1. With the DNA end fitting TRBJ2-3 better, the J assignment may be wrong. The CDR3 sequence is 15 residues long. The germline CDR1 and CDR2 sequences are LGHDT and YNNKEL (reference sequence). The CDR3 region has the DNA TGTGCCAGCAGCGGGACAGGGGAAGGCAATCAGCCCCAGTATTTT. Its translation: CASSGTGEGNQPQYF.

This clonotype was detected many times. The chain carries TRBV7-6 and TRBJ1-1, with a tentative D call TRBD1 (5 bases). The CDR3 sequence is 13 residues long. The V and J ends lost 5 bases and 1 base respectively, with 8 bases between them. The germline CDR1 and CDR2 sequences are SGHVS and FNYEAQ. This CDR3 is CASSRGQNTEAFF. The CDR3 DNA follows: TGTGCCAGCAGCCGTGGACAGAACACTGAAGCTTTCTTT.

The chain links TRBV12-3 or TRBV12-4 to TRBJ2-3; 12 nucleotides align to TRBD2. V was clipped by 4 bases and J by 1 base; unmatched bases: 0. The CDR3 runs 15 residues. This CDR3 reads CASSWTSGGTDTQYF. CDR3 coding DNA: TGTGCCAGCAGTTGGACTAGCGGGGGCACAGATACGCAGTATTTT.

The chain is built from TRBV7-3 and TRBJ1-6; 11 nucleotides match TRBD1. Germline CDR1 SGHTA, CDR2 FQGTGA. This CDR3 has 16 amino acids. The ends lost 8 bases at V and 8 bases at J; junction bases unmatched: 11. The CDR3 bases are TGTGCCAGCGAAGGGACAGGGGGACCGCCGGATTCACCCCTCCACTTT. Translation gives CASEGTGGPPDSPLHF.

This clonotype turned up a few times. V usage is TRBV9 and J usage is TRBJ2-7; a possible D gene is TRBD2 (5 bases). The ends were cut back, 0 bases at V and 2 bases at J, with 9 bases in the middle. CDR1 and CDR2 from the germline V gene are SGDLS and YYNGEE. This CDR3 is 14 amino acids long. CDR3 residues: CASSVGTGTYEQYF. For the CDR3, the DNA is TGTGCCAGCAGCGTAGGGACGGGGACCTACGAGCAGTACTTC. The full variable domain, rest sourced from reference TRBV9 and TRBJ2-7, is DSGVTQTPKHLITATGQRVTLRCSPRSGDLSVYWYQQSLDQGLQFLIQYYNGEERAKGNILERFSAQQFPDLHSELNLSSLELGDSALYFCASSVGTGTYEQYFGPGTRLTVT.

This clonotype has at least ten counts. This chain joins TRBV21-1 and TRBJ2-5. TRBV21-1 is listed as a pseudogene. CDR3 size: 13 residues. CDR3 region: CASSKDSQETQYF. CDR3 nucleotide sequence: TGTGCCAGCAGCAAAGACAGCCAAGAGACCCAGTACTTC.